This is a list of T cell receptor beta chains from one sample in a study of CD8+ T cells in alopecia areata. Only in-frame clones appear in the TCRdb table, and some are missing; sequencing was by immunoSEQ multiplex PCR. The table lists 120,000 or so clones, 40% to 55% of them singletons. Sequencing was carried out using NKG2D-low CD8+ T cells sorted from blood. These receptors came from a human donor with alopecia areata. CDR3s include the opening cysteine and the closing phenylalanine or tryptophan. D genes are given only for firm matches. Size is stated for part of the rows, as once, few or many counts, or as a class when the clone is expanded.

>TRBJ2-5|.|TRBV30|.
TGTGCCTGGAACAGGTACCAAGAGACCCAGTACTTC
CAWNRYQETQYF
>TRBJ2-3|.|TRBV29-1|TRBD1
TGCAGCACCACCGGGACAGGAGAACAGTATTTT
CSTTGTGEQYF
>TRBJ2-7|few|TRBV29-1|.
TGCAGCGTTGACCAAGGCCCTCTCGAAGAGCAGTACTTC
CSVDQGPLEEQYF
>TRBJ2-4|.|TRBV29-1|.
TGCAGCGTTGACAATCCTCAACGCAACGGAAAATACTTC
CSVDNPQRNGKYF
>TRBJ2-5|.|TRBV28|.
TGTGCCAGCAGTCCCGCGACCGAGGGGCTGGGTGAGACCCAGTACTTC
CASSPATEGLGETQYF
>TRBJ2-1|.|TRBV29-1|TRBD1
TGCAGCGTTCTCCCCGGGACAGGGAGAGGGAATGAGCAGTTCTTC
CSVLPGTGRGNEQFF
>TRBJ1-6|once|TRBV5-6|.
TGTGCCAGCAGCTTGGCCGCTTCACCCCTCCACTTT
CASSLAASPLHF
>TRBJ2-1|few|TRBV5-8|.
TGTGCCAGCAGCTTCAAGGACCTCTCATACAATGAGCAGTTCTTC
CASSFKDLSYNEQFF
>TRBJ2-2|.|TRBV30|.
TGTGCCTGGATGGGACCAACCGGGGAGCTGTTTTTT
CAWMGPTGELFF
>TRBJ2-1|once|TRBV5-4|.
TGTGCCAGCAGCTCGGAGGACAACGACAATGAGCAGTTCTTC
CASSSEDNDNEQFF
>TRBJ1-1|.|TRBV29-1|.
TGCAGCGTTGTTCCGGAGAACACTGAAGCTTTCTTT
CSVVPENTEAFF
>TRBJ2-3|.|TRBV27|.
TGTGCCAGCAGTAGTGTTGGGGATACGCAGTATTTT
CASSSVGDTQYF
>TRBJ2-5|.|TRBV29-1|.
TGCAGCGTTGAAGATTTCGGGGAGCAGTACTTC
CSVEDFGEQYF
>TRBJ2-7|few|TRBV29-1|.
TGCAGCGTTGAGCGGGGCACCTACGAGCAGTACTTC
CSVERGTYEQYF
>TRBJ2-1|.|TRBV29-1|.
TGCAGCGTTGTTCTGCCGACCGCGGCGTTCTTC
CSVVLPTAAFF
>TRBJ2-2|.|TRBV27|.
TGTGCCAGCAGTTTATGGCGGGAGACAGGGAGAACCGGGGAGCTGTTTTTT
CASSLWRETGRTGELFF
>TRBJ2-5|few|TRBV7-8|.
TGTGCCAGCAGCCGTCAAGAGACCCAGTACTTC
CASSRQETQYF
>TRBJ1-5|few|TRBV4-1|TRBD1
TGCGCCAGCAGCCAGCCGGGACAGGGGGGCAATCAGCCCCAGCATTTT
CASSQPGQGGNQPQHF
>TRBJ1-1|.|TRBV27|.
TGTGCCAGCAGTTCTCCTGGGGGGGAGGCTGAAGCTTTCTTT
CASSSPGGEAEAFF
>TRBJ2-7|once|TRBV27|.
TGTGCCAGCAGTTTATCGACAAAACGGGAGCAGTACTTC
CASSLSTKREQYF
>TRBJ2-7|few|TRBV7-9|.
TGTGCCAGCAGCTCCCTCTACGAGCAGTACTTC
CASSSLYEQYF
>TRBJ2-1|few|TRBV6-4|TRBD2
TGTGCCAGCAGCACGGGGACTAGCGGGAGCGATGAGCAGTTCTTC
CASSTGTSGSDEQFF
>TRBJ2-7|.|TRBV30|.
TGTGCCTGGAGTGTAGGGTCGTCCTACGAGCAGTACTTC
CAWSVGSSYEQYF
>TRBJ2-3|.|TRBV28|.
TGTGCCAGTCTGCTGGGGGCCACAGATACGCAGTATTTT
CASLLGATDTQYF
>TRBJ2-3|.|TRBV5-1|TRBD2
TGCGCCAGCAGTAGCGGGGACCCGACCACAGATACGCAGTATTTT
CASSSGDPTTDTQYF
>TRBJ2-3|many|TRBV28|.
TGTGCCAGCCTCAAGGGGGGAAGGGTAACAGATACGCAGTATTTT
CASLKGGRVTDTQYF
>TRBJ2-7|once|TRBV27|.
TGTGCCAGCAGTTTCGTGGGGGCCTACGAGCAGTACTTC
CASSFVGAYEQYF
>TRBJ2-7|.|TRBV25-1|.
TGTGCCAGCAGTGATTGGACAGACAGCGAGCAGTACTTC
CASSDWTDSEQYF
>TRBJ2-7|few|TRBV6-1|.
TGTGCCAGCTCGCTACGGGACTCCGCTGCCTACGAGCAGTACTTC
CASSLRDSAAYEQYF
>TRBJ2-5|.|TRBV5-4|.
TGTGCCAGCAGCTTATGGGCCAAGACCCAGTACTTC
CASSLWAKTQYF
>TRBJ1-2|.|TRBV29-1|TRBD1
TGCAGCGTAGCGGACAGGGAAGGCGGCTACACCTTC
CSVADREGGYTF
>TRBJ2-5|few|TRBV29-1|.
TGCAGCGTTGATTCCACCCCGGGCCTGGACTCGGGGGCCCAGTACTTC
CSVDSTPGLDSGAQYF
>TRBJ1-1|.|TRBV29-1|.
TGCAGCGTTGGGGACCAGTCTGAAGCTTTCTTT
CSVGDQSEAFF
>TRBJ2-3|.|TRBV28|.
TGTGCCAGCGGAGGGGTTGGCACAGATACGCAGTATTTT
CASGGVGTDTQYF
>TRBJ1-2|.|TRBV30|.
TGTGCCTGGAGTGTTGGAGGGGGTGGTTATGGCTACACCTTC
CAWSVGGGGYGYTF
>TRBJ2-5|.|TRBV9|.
TGTGCCAGCAGCGTTCTGACAGGAGAGACCCAGTACTTC
CASSVLTGETQYF
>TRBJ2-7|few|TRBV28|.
TGTGCCAGCACTCCAGAGGGAAGTACCTACGAGCAGTACTTC
CASTPEGSTYEQYF
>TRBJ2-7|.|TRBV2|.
TGTGCCAGCAGTGGGGCTGGTGGCGAGCAGTACTTC
CASSGAGGEQYF
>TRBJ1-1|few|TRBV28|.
TGTGCCAGCAGTTCCCTGATGAACACTGAAGCTTTCTTT
CASSSLMNTEAFF
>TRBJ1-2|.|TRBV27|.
TGTGCCAGCAGGACAAATGGTGGCTACACCTTC
CASRTNGGYTF
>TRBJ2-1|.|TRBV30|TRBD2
TGTGCCTGGAGTCAGGGACTAGGGACCTACAATGAGCAGTTCTTC
CAWSQGLGTYNEQFF
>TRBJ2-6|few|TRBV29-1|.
TGCAGCGTCGGGACATCCTCTGGGGCCAACGTCCTGACTTTC
CSVGTSSGANVLTF
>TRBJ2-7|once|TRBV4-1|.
TGCGCCAGCAGCCAAGAACGCTCGACCTACGAGCAGTACTTC
CASSQERSTYEQYF
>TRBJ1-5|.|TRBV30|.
TGTGCCTGTGGCGACGGAACTAGCAATCAGCCCCAGCATTTT
CACGDGTSNQPQHF
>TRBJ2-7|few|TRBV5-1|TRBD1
TGCGCCAGCAGCTTGGCAGGGGGCAACGAGCAGTACTTC
CASSLAGGNEQYF
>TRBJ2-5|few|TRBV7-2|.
TGTGCCAGCAGCCCCCTAGCCAGCGGGGACAAGTACTTC
CASSPLASGDKYF
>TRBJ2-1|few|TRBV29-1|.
TGCAGCGCAGCGGGTTCCTACAATGAGCAGTTCTTC
CSAAGSYNEQFF
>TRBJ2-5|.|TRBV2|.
TGTGCCCAAAGGGCTCCCTGGGAGACCCAGTACTTC
CAQRAPWETQYF
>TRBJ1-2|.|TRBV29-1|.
TGCAGCACCGACCGGGGGCTAGCCAACTATGGCTACACCTTC
CSTDRGLANYGYTF
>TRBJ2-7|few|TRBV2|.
TGTGCCAGCAGTGTCATAGGGAGAAACTACGAGCAGTACTTC
CASSVIGRNYEQYF
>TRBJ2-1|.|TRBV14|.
TGTGCCAGCAGCCAGCCCGGGGGCAACAATGAGCAGTTCTTC
CASSQPGGNNEQFF
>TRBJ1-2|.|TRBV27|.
TGTGCCAGCCGGGACACCTACTATGGCTACACCTTC
CASRDTYYGYTF
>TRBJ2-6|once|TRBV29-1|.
TGCAGCGTTGAAGAGGGTCAGGGCACCGCCTCTGGGGCCAACGTCCTGACTTTC
CSVEEGQGTASGANVLTF
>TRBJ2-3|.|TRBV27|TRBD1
TGTGCCAGCAGTTTATACTGGAGTCAGGGGGCGGAAGATACGCAGTATTTT
CASSLYWSQGAEDTQYF
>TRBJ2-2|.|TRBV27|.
TGTGCCAGTGAAGGCAGGGGTGGCACCGGGGAGCTGTTTTTT
CASEGRGGTGELFF
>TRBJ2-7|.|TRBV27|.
TGTGCCAGCAGCGCGGGGTACGAGCAGTACTTC
CASSAGYEQYF
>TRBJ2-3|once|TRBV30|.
TGTGCCTGGAGTGACGGAGGTGGCGCAGGTCGGCGGGGCGCAGATACGCAGTATTTT
CAWSDGGGAGRRGADTQYF